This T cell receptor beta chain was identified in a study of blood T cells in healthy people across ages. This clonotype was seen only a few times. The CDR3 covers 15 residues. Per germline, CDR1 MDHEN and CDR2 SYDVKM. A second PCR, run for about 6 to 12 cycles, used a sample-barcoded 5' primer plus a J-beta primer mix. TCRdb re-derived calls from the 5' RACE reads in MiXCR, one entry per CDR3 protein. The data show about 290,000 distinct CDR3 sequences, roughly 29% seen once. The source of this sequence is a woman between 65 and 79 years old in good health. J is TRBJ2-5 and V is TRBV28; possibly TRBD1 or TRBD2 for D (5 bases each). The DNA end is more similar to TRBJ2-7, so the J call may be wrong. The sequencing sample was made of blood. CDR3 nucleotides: TGTGCCAGCAGTTACACGCGCGGCAGGGAGTACGAGCAGTACTTC. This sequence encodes CASSYTRGREYEQYF.